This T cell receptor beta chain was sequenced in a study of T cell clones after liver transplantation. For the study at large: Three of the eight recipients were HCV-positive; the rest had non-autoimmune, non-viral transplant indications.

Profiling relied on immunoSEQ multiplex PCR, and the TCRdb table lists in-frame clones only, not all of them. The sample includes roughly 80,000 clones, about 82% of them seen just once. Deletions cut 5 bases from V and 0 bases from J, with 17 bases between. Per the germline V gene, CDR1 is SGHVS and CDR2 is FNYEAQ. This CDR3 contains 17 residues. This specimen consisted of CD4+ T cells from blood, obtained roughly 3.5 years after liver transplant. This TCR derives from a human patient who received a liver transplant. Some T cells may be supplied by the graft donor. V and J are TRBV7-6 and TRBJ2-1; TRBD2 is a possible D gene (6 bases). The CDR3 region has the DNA TGTGCCAGCAGCCCTCCCAGGACTACCCTCTCCTACAATGAGCAGTTCTTC. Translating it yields CASSPPRTTLSYNEQFF.